This T cell receptor beta chain was found in a study of blood T cells in healthy people across ages. Study overall: Capture via template switching afforded approximately one barcoded beta molecule per two T cells.

Primers used in a second PCR of about 7 to 11 cycles were a sample-barcoded 5' primer and a J-beta primer mix. From the 5' RACE reads, TCRdb called clonotypes with MiXCR, one entry per CDR3 protein. Among some 730,000 distinct CDR3 sequences listed, about 20% were seen once. Regarding the study as a whole: Diversity estimates from one million T cells were considered underestimates.

Each individual donor underwent a draw of approximately 9.8 milliliters of peripheral blood. Researchers isolated at least 6 million PBMCs per sample. This CDR3 contains 15 residues. Per the germline V gene, CDR1 is SGHKS and CDR2 is YYEKEE (reference sequence). Trimming stripped 3 bases from V and 1 base from J, with 13 bases between. Note on this clonotype: Its antigen remains unknown.

This rearrangement joins TRBV5-5 to TRBJ1-1; D gene unclear. Material: blood. This clonotype was sampled from a man aged 65-85 years in good health. The DNA of the CDR3 is TGTGCCAGCAGCTCGGGAGGAGGCCAGAACACTGAAGCTTTCTTT. Translated, it gives CASSSGGGQNTEAFF.